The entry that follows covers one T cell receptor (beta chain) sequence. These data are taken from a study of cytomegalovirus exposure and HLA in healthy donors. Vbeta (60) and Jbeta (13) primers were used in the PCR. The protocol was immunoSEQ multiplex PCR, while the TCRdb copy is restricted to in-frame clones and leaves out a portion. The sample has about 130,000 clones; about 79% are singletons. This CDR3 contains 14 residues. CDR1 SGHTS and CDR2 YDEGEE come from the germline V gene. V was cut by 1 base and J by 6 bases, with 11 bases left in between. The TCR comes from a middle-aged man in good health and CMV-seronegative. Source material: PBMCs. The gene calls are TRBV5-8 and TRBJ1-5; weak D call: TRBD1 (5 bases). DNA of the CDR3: TGTGCCAGCAGCTTGTTCAGGGTAGGTCAGCCCCAGCATTTT. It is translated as CASSLFRVGQPQHF.